The 24 T cell receptor beta chains in this list originate from one sample, sequenced in a study of CD4+ T cells in melanoma. Here immunoSEQ multiplex PCR was the method, and the copy in TCRdb shows in-frame clones only, minus some. The data hold some 10,000 clones, with roughly two thirds observed a single time. Specimen: cells from a culture (not recorded whether cultured in vitro). Source of these receptors: a human donor with melanoma.

The chain employs TRBV7-1 and TRBJ1-5; D may be TRBD1 (5 bases). TRBV7-1 is known as an ORF, though its function is uncertain. The V end was cut by 4 bases, the J end by 6 bases, with 22 bases between. The CDR3 runs to 17 residues. The CDR3 sequence is CASSLSARGFSGQPQHF. The CDR3 bases are TGTGCCAGCAGCTTATCAGCGCGGGGGTTCTCAGGTCAGCCCCAGCATTTT.

V usage is TRBV19 and J usage is TRBJ1-1; D ambiguous. This CDR3 spans 13 amino acids. Germline V CDR1 and CDR2: LNHDA, SQIVND (reference sequence). V dropped 4 bases and J dropped 8 bases, with 14 bases sitting between them. The CDR3 nucleotides are TGTGCCAGTAGTACCGGCACATACAGAGAAGCTTTCTTT. This gives the protein CASSTGTYREAFF. Combining the CDR3 with reference TRBV19 and TRBJ1-1 gives the whole variable domain DGGITQSPKYLFRKEGQNVTLSCEQNLNHDAMYWYRQDPGQGLRLIYYSQIVNDFQKGDIAEGYSVSREKKESFPLTVTSAQKNPTAFYLCASSTGTYREAFFGQGTRLTVV.

V gene TRBV21-1 combines with J gene TRBJ2-1; no check of the table's D call, TRBD1, against the DNA was made. TRBV21-1 is classified as a pseudogene. This CDR3 spans 17 amino acids. The CDR3 DNA sequence: TGTGCCAGCAGCATCCTACCGGGACAGGGAATGGGCAATGAGCAGTTCTTC. Encoded protein: CASSILPGQGMGNEQFF.

In its sample, this clone was seen once. The gene calls are TRBV15 and TRBJ2-7, with 8 bases fitting TRBD1. Per the germline V gene, CDR1 is LNHNV and CDR2 is YYDKDF (reference sequence). The CDR3 totals 15 residues. The J segment lost 4 bases and the V segment lost 3 bases, leaving 8 bases of the junction unmatched. The CDR3 sequence is CATSRWTGTAYEQYF. For the CDR3, the DNA is TGTGCCACCAGCAGGTGGACAGGGACGGCGTACGAGCAGTACTTC.

The V call is TRBV5-4, the J call TRBJ2-2, with 9 bases fitting TRBD2. Germline V gives CDR1 SGHNT, CDR2 YYREEE (reference sequence). After removal of 6 bases from V and 3 bases from J, the junction contained 6 bases not matched to a gene. This CDR3 has 15 amino acids. CDR3 nucleotides: TGTGCCAGCACGCGGGGGGGGGCGGACACCGGGGAGCTGTTTTTT. Translating it yields CASTRGGADTGELFF.

V and J are TRBV5-1 and TRBJ2-3; 12 bases are shared with TRBD2. The trim removed 4 bases at V and 10 bases at J, leaving 7 bases unmatched. Germline V gene lookup returns CDR1 SGHRS and CDR2 YFSETQ. CDR3 size: 14 residues. CDR3 protein: CASSPGTSGHAQYF. In nucleotides, the CDR3 is TGCGCCAGCAGCCCGGGGACTAGCGGGCACGCGCAGTATTTT.

The chain combines TRBV4-1 with TRBJ1-1, with 8 bases matching TRBD1. The CDR3 length is 14 residues. V lost 8 bases and J lost 1; bases outside the gene matches: 6. The germline gives CDR1 MGHRA, CDR2 YSYEKL. The CDR3 protein is CASRRGLGNTEAFF. The CDR3 DNA follows: TGCGCCAGCCGCAGGGGGCTAGGGAACACTGAAGCTTTCTTT.

A single count supports this clone. The CDR3 region is CASREAGAGQPQHF. The CDR3 bases are TGTGCCAGTCGGGAGGCAGGGGCGGGACAGCCCCAGCATTTT. J is TRBJ1-5 and V is TRBV19, with D possibly being TRBD1 (6 bases). With 8 bases removed from V and 7 bases from J, the gap between germline ends came to 18 bases. The CDR3 is 14 residues long. Germline V gene sequence: CDR1 LNHDA, CDR2 SQIVND (reference sequence).

This clone was counted a few times. This chain links TRBV29-1 with TRBJ1-2; 7 nucleotides line up with TRBD1. The J segment lost 4 bases and the V segment lost 6 bases, leaving 8 bases of the junction unmatched. Germline V gene sequence: CDR1 SQVTM, CDR2 ANQGSEA. The CDR3 consists of 13 residues. For the CDR3, the DNA is TGCAGCGTGCACAAGGGACAGTTCTATGGCTACACCTTC. Its translation: CSVHKGQFYGYTF.

V is TRBV2 and J is TRBJ2-5; D gene ambiguous. Germline V gene data show CDR1 as SNHLY and CDR2 as FYNNEI. The CDR3 runs to 10 residues. V lost 7 bases to trimming and J lost 0 bases, with 0 bases between them. This chain's CDR3 is CASNQETQYF. The CDR3, as DNA: TGTGCCAGCAACCAAGAGACCCAGTACTTC.

This clone was counted a few times. The gene calls are TRBV5-8 and TRBJ2-2; D is unclear. The CDR3 is 14 residues long. V lost 4 bases and J lost 8, with 15 bases in between. Looked up from germline, CDR1 is SGHTS and CDR2 is YDEGEE. The CDR3 is CASSPIPGRGELFF. The CDR3 region has the DNA TGTGCCAGCAGCCCAATTCCCGGCCGGGGGGAGCTGTTTTTT.

The sample holds one count of this clone. The chain employs TRBV5-4 and TRBJ2-5; D is uncertain. CDR3 size: 13 residues. The ends were cut back, 3 bases at V and 11 bases at J, with 17 bases in the middle. Per the germline V gene, CDR1 is SGHNT and CDR2 is YYREEE (reference sequence). The CDR3 sequence is CASSSKAGAGQYF. The DNA for the CDR3 is TGTGCCAGCAGCTCTAAGGCTGGAGCCGGGCAGTACTTC.

This clone appeared a few times. This chain joins TRBV11-2 and TRBJ1-2; D is unresolved. CDR3 length: 13 amino acids. Trimming removed 0 bases from V and 7 bases from J, with 9 bases in between. The V gene's germline CDR1 is SGHAT and CDR2 FQNNGV. CDR3 loop: CASSLDGVGGYTF. The CDR3 DNA is TGTGCCAGCAGCTTAGATGGGGTCGGTGGCTACACCTTC. Full variable domain (rest looked up from reference TRBV11-2 and TRBJ1-2): EAGVAQSPRYKIIEKRQSVAFWCNPISGHATLYWYQQILGQGPKLLIQFQNNGVVDDSQLPKDRFSAERLKGVDSTLKIQPAKLEDSAVYLCASSLDGVGGYTFGSGTRLTVV.

In this sample, this clone turned up once. The chain combines TRBV19 with TRBJ2-3; D ambiguous. CDR3 length: 15 amino acids. The germline V gene has CDR1 LNHDA and CDR2 SQIVND (reference sequence). Trimming cost V 4 bases and J 0 bases, with 11 bases left between them. The CDR3 is CASSNRAVSTDTQYF. CDR3 coding DNA: TGTGCCAGTAGTAATCGTGCTGTTAGCACAGATACGCAGTATTTT.

The V call is TRBV6-5, the J call TRBJ1-2; D ambiguous. Trimming shortened V by 6 bases and J by 2 bases, and 13 bases separated the two germline ends. The germline CDR1 and CDR2 sequences are MNHEY and SVGAGI. CDR3 length equals 14 residues. The CDR3 DNA reads TGTGCCAGCAGCCAGTTAGAAGGCAACTATGGCTACACCTTC. Protein sequence: CASSQLEGNYGYTF.

The chain is built from TRBV9 and TRBJ2-3; D not resolved. The germline V gene has CDR1 SGDLS and CDR2 YYNGEE. V shed 0 bases and J shed 0 bases, with 11 bases lying between them. This CDR3 region has 16 residues. The CDR3 reads CASSVDVGWSTDTQYF. The CDR3 region has the DNA TGTGCCAGCAGCGTAGATGTAGGGTGGAGCACAGATACGCAGTATTTT.

This chain links TRBV5-1 with TRBJ1-1, with unresolved D. From germline, CDR1 is SGHRS and CDR2 YFSETQ. The CDR3 totals 13 residues. Trimming removed 3 bases from V and 3 bases from J, with 9 bases in between. CDR3 protein: CASSSGTYTEAFF. DNA of the CDR3: TGCGCCAGCAGCTCCGGAACTTACACTGAAGCTTTCTTT.

The chain is built from TRBV18 and TRBJ1-6; no clear D. Deletions cut 5 bases from V and 7 bases from J, with 15 bases between. The germline V gene has CDR1 KGHSH and CDR2 LQKENI. CDR3 size: 15 residues. DNA of the CDR3: TGTGCCAGCTCAGAAATTGGCAACCCAAATTCACCCCTCCACTTT. Translating gives CASSEIGNPNSPLHF.

This clone occurred a few times. As DNA, the CDR3 is TGCGCCAGCAGCTTGGACCGGGGAGGAGTCAATGAGCAGTTCTTC. It codes for CASSLDRGGVNEQFF. The chain carries TRBV5-1 and TRBJ2-1, with D tentatively TRBD2 (6 bases). Trimming removed 0 bases at V and 6 bases at J, with 13 bases between. The CDR3 has 15 amino acids. Germline V gene sequence: CDR1 SGHRS, CDR2 YFSETQ.

The chain uses TRBV29-1 and TRBJ1-6; TRBD1 agrees at 7 bases. After removal of 6 bases from V and 7 bases from J, the junction contained 9 bases not matched to a gene. The CDR3 covers 14 residues. CDR1 is SQVTM, CDR2 ANQGSEA, per germline. The CDR3 sequence is CSVRKQGTNSPLHF. The CDR3, as DNA: TGCAGCGTCCGTAAACAGGGGACAAATTCACCCCTCCACTTT.

The CDR3 region has the DNA TGTGCCAGCAGTGCCACCGGGACAGGGAGATCCGAGCAGTACTTC. This translates into CASSATGTGRSEQYF. J is TRBJ2-7 and V is TRBV2; TRBD1 matches 9 bases. Germline V gives CDR1 SNHLY, CDR2 FYNNEI. The CDR3 totals 15 residues. With 4 bases clipped from V and 6 bases from J, the junction kept 10 bases outside the gene matches.

This clone occurred a few times. The chain employs TRBV6-5 and TRBJ1-5; D not resolved. V gave up 8 bases and J gave up 5 bases, with 7 bases separating them. This CDR3 spans 11 amino acids. CDR1 is MNHEY and CDR2 is SVGAGI in the germline V gene. CDR3 nucleotide sequence: TGTGCCAGCGGCAGGTATCAGCCCCAGCATTTT. This encodes CASGRYQPQHF.

This rearrangement joins TRBV6-1 to TRBJ2-3; D call uncertain. V was clipped by 0 bases and J by 0 bases, with 19 bases between them. The length of the CDR3 is 19 residues. CDR1 and CDR2 from the germline V gene are MNHNS and SASEGT. The CDR3, as DNA: TGTGCCAGCAGTGAAGCCCACTCTATGGTGGTTACTAGCACAGATACGCAGTATTTT. Translation: CASSEAHSMVVTSTDTQYF.

This chain joins TRBV27 and TRBJ2-7; D possibly corresponds to TRBD2 (6 bases). This CDR3 has 14 residues. The germline V gene has CDR1 MNHEY and CDR2 SMNVEV (reference sequence). V was pared by 3 bases and J by 3 bases, with 12 bases between. CDR3 in amino acids: CASSFRGTRYEQYF. CDR3 bases: TGTGCCAGCAGTTTTCGGGGGACGCGCTACGAGCAGTACTTC.